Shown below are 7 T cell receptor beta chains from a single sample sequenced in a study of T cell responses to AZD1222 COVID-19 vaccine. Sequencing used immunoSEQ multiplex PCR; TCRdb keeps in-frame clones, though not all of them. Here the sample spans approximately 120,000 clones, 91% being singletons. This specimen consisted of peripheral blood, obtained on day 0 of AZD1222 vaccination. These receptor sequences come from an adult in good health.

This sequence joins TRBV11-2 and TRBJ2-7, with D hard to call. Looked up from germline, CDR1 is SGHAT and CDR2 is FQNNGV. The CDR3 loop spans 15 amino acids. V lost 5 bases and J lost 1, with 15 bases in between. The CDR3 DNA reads TGTGCCAGCAGCCCAAATCCAATGGGGTCCTACGAGCAGTACTTC. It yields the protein CASSPNPMGSYEQYF.

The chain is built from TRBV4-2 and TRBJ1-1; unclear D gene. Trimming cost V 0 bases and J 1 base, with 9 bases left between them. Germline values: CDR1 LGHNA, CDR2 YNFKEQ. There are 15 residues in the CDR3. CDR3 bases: TGTGCCAGCAGCCAAGATTCCCACGGGAACACTGAAGCTTTCTTT. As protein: CASSQDSHGNTEAFF.

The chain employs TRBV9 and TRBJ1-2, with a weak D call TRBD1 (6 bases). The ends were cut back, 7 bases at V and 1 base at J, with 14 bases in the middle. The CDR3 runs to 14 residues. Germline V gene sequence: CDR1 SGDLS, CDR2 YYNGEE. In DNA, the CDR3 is TGTGCCAGCGGCACTCAGGGGATTAACTATGGCTACACCTTC. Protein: CASGTQGINYGYTF.

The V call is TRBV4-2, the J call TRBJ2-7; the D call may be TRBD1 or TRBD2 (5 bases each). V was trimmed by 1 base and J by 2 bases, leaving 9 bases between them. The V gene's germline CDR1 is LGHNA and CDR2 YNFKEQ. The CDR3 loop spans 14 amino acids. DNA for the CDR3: TGTGCCAGCAGCCAAGTTGGGACGGCCTACGAGCAGTACTTC. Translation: CASSQVGTAYEQYF.

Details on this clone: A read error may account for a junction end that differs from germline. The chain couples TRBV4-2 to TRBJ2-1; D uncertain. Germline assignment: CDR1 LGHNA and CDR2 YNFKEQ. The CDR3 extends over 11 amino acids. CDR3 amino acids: CASGQNIEQFF. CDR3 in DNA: TGTGCCAGCGGCCAAAATATTGAGCAGTTCTTC.

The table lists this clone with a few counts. The CDR3 DNA follows: TGTGCCAGCAGTTCCGGGACAGGAAATTCACCCCTCCACTTT. Translating it yields CASSSGTGNSPLHF. The chain employs TRBV11-3 and TRBJ1-6; 8 nucleotides match TRBD1. V was clipped by 6 bases and J by 7 bases; unmatched bases: 5. The V gene's germline CDR1 is SGHNT and CDR2 YENEEA. The CDR3 has 14 residues.

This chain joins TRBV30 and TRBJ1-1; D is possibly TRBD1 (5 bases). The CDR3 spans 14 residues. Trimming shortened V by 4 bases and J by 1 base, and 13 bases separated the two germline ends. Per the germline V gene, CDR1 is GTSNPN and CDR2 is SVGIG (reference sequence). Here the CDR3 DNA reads TGTGCCTGGAAGCGGGGCTGGAGGAACACTGAAGCTTTCTTT. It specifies CAWKRGWRNTEAFF.